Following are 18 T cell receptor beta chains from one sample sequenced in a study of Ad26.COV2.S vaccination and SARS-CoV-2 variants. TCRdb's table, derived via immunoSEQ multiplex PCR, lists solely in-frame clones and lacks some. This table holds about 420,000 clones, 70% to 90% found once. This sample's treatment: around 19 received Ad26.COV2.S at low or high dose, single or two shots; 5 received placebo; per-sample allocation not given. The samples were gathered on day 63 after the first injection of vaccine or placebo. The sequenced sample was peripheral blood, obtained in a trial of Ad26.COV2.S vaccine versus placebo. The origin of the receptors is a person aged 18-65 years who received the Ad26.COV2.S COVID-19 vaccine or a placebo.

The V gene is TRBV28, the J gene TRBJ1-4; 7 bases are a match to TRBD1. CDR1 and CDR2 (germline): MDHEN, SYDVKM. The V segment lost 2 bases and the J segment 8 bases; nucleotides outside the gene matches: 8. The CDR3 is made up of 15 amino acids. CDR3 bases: TGTGCCAGCAGTTTAGTTCCCAGGGGGGGCGAAAAACTGTTTTTT. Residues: CASSLVPRGGEKLFF.

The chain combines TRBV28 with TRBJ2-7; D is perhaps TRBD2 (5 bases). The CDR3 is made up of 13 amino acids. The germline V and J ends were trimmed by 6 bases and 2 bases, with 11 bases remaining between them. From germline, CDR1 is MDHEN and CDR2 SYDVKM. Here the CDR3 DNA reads TGTGCCAGCAGGATGCCCGGGACCTACGAGCAGTACTTC. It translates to CASRMPGTYEQYF.

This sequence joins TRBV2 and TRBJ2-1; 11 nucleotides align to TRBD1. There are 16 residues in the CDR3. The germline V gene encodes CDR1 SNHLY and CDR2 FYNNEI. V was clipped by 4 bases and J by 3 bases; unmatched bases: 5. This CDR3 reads CASSVGTGGIYNEQFF. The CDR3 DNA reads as TGTGCCAGCAGTGTAGGGACAGGGGGGATCTACAATGAGCAGTTCTTC.

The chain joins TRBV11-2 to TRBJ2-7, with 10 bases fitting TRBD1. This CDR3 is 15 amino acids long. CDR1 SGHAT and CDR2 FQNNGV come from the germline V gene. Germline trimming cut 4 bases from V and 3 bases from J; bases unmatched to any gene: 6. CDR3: CASSSPGTGVYEQYF. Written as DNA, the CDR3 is TGTGCCAGCAGCTCGCCCGGGACAGGGGTCTACGAGCAGTACTTC.

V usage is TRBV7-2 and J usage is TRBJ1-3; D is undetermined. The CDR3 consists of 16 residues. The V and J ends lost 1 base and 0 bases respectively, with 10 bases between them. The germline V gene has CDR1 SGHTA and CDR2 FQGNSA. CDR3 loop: CASSLVGQNSGNTIYF. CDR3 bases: TGTGCCAGCAGCTTAGTCGGTCAGAACTCTGGAAACACCATATATTTT.

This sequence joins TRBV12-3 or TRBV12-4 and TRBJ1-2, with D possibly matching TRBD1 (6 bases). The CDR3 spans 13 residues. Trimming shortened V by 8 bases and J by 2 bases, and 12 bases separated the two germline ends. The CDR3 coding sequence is TGTGCCAGCGCGTTTCAGGGGAACTATGGCTACACCTTC. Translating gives CASAFQGNYGYTF.

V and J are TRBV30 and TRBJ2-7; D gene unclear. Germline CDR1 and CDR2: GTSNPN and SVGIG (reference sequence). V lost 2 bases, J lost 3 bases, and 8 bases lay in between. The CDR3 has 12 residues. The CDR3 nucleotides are TGTGCCTGGAGTCCTTCCAACTACGAGCAGTACTTC. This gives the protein CAWSPSNYEQYF.

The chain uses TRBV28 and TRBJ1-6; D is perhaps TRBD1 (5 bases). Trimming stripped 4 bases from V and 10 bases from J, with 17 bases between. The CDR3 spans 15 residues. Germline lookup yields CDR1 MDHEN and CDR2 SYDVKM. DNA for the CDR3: TGTGCCAGCAGTTCCCCGGGACCGCCTTGGTCACCCCTCCACTTT. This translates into CASSSPGPPWSPLHF.

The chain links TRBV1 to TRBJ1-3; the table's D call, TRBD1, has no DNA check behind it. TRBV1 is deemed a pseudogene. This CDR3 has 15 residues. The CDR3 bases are TGCACCAGCAGCCACTACCATGGGCCAGGAAACACCATATATTTT. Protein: CTSSHYHGPGNTIYF.

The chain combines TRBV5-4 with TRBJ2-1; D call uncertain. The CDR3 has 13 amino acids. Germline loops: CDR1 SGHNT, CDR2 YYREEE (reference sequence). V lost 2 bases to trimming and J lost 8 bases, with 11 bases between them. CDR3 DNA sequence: TGTGCCAGCAGCTTACGTGGGTCGGATGAGCAGTTCTTC. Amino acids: CASSLRGSDEQFF.

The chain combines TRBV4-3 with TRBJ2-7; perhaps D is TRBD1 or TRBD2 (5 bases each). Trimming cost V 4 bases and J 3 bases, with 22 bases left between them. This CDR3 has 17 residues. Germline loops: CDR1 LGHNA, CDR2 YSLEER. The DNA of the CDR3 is TGCGCCAGCAGCCTAGCCTATAGGGGCGAGGGGCTCTACGAGCAGTACTTC. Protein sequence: CASSLAYRGEGLYEQYF.

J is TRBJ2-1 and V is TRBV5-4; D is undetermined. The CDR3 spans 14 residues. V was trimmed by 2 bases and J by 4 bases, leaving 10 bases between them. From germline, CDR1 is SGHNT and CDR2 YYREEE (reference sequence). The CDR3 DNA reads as TGTGCCAGCAGCTTTTGGGTTACTTACAATGAGCAGTTCTTC. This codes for CASSFWVTYNEQFF.

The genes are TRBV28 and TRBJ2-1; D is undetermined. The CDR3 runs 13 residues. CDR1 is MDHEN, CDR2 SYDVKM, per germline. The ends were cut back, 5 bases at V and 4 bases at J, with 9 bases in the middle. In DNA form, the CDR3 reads TGTGCCAGCAGTCCAACCCCGTACAATGAGCAGTTCTTC. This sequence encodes CASSPTPYNEQFF. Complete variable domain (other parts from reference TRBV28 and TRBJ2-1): DVKVTQSSRYLVKRTGEKVFLECVQDMDHENMFWYRQDPGLGLRLIYFSYDVKMKEKGDIPEGYSVSREKKERFSLILESASTNQTSMYLCASSPTPYNEQFFGPGTRLTVL.

The CDR3 protein is CASSNRLAGGYNEQFF. CDR3 nucleotide sequence: TGCGCCAGCAGCAACCGCCTAGCGGGGGGTTACAATGAGCAGTTCTTC. V usage is TRBV10-2 and J usage is TRBJ2-1; 11 bases fit TRBD2. The CDR3 is 16 residues long. CDR1 WSHSY and CDR2 SAAADI come from the germline V gene. V trimming: 6 bases; J trimming: 4 bases; junction bases outside the gene matches: 8.

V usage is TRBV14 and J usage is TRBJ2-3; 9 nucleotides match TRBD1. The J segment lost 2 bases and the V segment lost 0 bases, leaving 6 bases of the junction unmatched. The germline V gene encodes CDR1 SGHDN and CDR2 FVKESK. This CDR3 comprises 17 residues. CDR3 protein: CASSQDRRDRDTDTQYF. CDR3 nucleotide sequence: TGTGCCAGCAGCCAAGATCGGAGGGACAGGGACACAGATACGCAGTATTTT.

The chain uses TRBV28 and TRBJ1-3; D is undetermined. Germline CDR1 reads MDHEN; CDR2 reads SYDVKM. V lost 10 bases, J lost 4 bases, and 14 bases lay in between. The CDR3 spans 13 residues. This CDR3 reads CATLARPGNTIYF. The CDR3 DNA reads TGTGCCACCTTGGCCCGGCCCGGAAACACCATATATTTT.

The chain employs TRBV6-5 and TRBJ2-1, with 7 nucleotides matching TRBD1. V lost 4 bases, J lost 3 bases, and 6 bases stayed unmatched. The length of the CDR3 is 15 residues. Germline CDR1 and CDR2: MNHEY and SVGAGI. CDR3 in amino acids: CASSSTGALYNEQFF. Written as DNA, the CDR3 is TGTGCCAGCAGTTCAACAGGGGCCCTCTACAATGAGCAGTTCTTC.

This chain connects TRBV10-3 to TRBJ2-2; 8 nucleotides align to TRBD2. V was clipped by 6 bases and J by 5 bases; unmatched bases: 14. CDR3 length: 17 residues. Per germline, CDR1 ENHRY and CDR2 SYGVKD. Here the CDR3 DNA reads TGTGCCATCAGGGAAGCGGGGGTGACCTCTCGGACCGGGGAGCTGTTTTTT. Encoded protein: CAIREAGVTSRTGELFF.